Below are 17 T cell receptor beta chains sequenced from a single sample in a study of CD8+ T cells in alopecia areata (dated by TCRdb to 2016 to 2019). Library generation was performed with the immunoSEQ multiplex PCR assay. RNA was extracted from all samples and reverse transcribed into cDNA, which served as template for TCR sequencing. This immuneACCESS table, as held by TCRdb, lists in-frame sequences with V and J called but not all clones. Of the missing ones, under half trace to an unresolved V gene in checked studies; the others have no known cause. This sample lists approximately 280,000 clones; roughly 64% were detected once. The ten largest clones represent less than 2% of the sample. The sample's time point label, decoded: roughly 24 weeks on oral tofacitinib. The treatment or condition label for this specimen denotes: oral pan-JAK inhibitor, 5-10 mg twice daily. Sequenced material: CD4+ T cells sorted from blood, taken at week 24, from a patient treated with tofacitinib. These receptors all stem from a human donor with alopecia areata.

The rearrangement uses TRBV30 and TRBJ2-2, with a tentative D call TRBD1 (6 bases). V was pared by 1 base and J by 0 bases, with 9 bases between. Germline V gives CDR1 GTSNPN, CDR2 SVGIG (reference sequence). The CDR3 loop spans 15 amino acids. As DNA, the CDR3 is TGTGCCTGGAGTGGGGACAACGCGAACACCGGGGAGCTGTTTTTT. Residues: CAWSGDNANTGELFF.

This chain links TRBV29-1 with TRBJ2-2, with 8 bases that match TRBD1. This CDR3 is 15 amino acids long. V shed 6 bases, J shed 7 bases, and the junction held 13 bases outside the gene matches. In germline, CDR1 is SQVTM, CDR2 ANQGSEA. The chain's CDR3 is CSVSHGTGPNGELFF. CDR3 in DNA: TGCAGCGTGTCTCACGGGACAGGACCCAACGGGGAGCTGTTTTTT.

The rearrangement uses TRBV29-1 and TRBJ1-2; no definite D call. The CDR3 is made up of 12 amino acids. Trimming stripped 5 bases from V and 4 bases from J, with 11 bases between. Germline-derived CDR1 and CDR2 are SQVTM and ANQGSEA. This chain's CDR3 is CSVWTVAYGYTF. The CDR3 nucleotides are TGCAGCGTTTGGACGGTAGCCTATGGCTACACCTTC.

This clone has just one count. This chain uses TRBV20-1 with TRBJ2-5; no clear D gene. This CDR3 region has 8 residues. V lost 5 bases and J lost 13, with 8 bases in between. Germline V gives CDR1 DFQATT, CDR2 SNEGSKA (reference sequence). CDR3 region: CSAGRAYF. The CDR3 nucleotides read TGCAGTGCTGGAAGAGCGTACTTC.

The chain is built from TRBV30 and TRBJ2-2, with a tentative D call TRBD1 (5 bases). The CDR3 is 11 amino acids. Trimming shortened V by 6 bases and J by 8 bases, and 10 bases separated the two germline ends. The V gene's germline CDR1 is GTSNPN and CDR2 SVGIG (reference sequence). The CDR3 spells CACQGRGELFF. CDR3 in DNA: TGTGCCTGTCAGGGCAGGGGGGAGCTGTTTTTT.

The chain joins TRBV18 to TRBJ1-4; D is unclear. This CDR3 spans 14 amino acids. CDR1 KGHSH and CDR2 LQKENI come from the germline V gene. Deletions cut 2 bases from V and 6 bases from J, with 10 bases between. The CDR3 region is CASSPGDFDEKLFF. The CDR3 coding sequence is TGTGCCAGCTCACCAGGGGATTTCGATGAAAAACTGTTTTTT.

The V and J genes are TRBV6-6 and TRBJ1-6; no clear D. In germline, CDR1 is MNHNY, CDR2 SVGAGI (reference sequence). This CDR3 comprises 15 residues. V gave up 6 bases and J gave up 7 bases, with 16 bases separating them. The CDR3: CASSPRPLQNSPLHF. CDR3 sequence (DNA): TGTGCCAGCAGCCCCCGACCCCTACAGAATTCACCCCTCCACTTT.

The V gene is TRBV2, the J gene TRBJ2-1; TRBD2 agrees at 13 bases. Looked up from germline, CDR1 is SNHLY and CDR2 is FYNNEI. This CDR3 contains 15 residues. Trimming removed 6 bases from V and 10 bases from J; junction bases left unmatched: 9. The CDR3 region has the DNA TGTGCCAGCAGCCGGACTAGCGGGGGTAATTGGGAGCAGTTCTTC. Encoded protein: CASSRTSGGNWEQFF.

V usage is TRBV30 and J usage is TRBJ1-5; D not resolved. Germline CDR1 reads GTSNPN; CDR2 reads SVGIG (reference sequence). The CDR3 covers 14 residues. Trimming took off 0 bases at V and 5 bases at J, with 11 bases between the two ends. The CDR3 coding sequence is TGTGCCTGGAGTGTACGGTTTGGGTATCAGCCCCAGCATTTT. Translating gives CAWSVRFGYQPQHF.

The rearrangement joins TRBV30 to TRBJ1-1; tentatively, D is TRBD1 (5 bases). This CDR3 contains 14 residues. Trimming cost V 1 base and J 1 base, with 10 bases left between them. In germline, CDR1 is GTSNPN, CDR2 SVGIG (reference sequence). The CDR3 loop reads CAWSAGQPNTEAFF. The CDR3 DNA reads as TGTGCCTGGAGTGCAGGACAACCGAACACTGAAGCTTTCTTT.

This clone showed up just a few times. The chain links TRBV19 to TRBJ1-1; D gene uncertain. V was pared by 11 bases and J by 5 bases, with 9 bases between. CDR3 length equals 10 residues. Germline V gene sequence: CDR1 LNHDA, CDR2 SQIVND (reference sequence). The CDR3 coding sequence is TGTGCCTCTGGGAGGACTGAAGCTTTCTTT. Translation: CASGRTEAFF.

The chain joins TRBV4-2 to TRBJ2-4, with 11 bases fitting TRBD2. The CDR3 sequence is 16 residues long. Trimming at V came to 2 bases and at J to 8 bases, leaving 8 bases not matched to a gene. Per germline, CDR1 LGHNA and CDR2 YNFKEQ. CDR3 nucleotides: TGTGCCAGCAGCCAATCTTTAGCGGGGGGGCTAGACATTCAGTACTTC. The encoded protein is CASSQSLAGGLDIQYF.

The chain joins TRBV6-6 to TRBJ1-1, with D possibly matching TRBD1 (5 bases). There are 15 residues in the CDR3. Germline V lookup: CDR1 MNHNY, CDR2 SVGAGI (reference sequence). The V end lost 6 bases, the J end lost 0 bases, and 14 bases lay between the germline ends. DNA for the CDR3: TGTGCCAGCAGACCTAGACAGATCATGAACACTGAAGCTTTCTTT. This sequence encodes CASRPRQIMNTEAFF.

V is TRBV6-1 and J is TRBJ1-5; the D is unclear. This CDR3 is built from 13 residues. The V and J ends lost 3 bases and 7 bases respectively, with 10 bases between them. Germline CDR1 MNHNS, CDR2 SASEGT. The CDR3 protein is CASSDGSFQPQHF. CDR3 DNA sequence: TGTGCCAGCAGTGACGGGTCGTTCCAGCCCCAGCATTTT.

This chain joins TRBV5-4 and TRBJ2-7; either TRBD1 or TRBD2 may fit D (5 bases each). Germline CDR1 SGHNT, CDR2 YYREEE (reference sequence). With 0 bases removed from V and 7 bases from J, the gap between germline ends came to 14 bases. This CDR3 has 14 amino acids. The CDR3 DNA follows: TGTGCCAGCAGCTTGGCCAGGGAGACGAGGGAGCAGTACTTC. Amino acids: CASSLARETREQYF.

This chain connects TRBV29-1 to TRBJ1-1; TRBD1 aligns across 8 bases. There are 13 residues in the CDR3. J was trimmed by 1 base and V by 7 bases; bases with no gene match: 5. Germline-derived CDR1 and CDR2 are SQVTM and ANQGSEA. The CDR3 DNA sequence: TGCAGCGGTAGACAGGGGACGAACACTGAAGCTTTCTTT. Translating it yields CSGRQGTNTEAFF.

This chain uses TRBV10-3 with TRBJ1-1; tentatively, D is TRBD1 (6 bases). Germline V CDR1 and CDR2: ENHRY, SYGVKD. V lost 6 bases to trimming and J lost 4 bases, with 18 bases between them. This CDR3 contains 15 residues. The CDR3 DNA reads TGTGCCATCAGCCAACACAGGGATCATGGCACTGAAGCTTTCTTT. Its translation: CAISQHRDHGTEAFF.